The 17 T cell receptor beta chains reported below all come from one sample, sequenced in a study of T-cell reconstitution after alpha-beta-depleted transplantation in children. Unique molecular identifiers featured in how the TCRbeta library was prepared. TCRdb re-derived calls from the PCR reads in MiXCR, one entry per CDR3 protein. This table has about 200,000 distinct CDR3 sequences, about 7% appearing once. The input for sequencing was PBMCs, taken before TCRalphabeta/CD19-depleted stem cell transplant. The receptor set was obtained from a boy aged 2 to 9 with acute lymphoblastic leukemia, due to receive a stem cell transplant.

This clonotype was counted ten times or more. The chain links TRBV9 to TRBJ2-2; no clear D gene. Germline CDR1 SGDLS, CDR2 YYNGEE. The CDR3 is 13 amino acids. Trimming removed 7 bases from V and 0 bases from J, with 7 bases in between. CDR3 in DNA: TGTGCCAGCTCATCTACGAACACCGGGGAGCTGTTTTTT. Translated, it gives CASSSTNTGELFF.

This clonotype came up many times. The chain joins TRBV29-1 to TRBJ2-7, with D hard to call. This CDR3 spans 10 amino acids. The germline V gene has CDR1 SQVTM and CDR2 ANQGSEA. Trimming removed 6 bases at V and 7 bases at J, with 10 bases between. The CDR3 DNA reads TGCAGCGTCGTGGGTGAGGAGCAGTACTTC. Its protein is CSVVGEEQYF.

Comment on this clonotype: This sequence may be a read error, since a much larger clone differs from it by one base. The V call is TRBV5-5, the J call TRBJ2-7, with D perhaps given as TRBD1 or TRBD2 (5 bases each). CDR1 SGHKS and CDR2 YYEKEE come from the germline V gene (reference sequence). There are 14 residues in the CDR3. The CDR3 reads CAGSRTGTDYEQYF. In DNA form, the CDR3 reads TGTGCCGGCAGCAGGACCGGGACGGACTACGAGCAGTACTTC. Filled out from reference TRBV5-5 and TRBJ2-7, the complete variable domain reads DAGVTQSPTHLIKTRGQQVTLRCSPISGHKSVSWYQQVLGQGPQFIFQYYEKEERGRGNFPDRFSARQFPNYSSELNVNALLLGDSALYLCAGSRTGTDYEQYFGPGTRLTVT.

In its sample, this clonotype was seen a few times. V is TRBV29-1 and J is TRBJ1-2, with 7 bases fitting TRBD1. There are 12 residues in the CDR3. Germline lookup yields CDR1 SQVTM and CDR2 ANQGSEA. Trimming took 6 bases from V and 6 from J; bases not matched to a gene: 7. For the CDR3, the DNA is TGCAGCGTGACAGGGAGGTCTCATGGCTACACCTTC. This encodes CSVTGRSHGYTF.

This clonotype has a count of ten or more. The V call is TRBV28, the J call TRBJ1-3; perhaps TRBD1 as D (6 bases). CDR3 length: 14 residues. Trimming left V 7 bases short and J 1 base short, with 11 bases between. The V gene's germline CDR1 is MDHEN and CDR2 SYDVKM. The CDR3 DNA reads TGTGCCAGCACCGACAGGAGGTCTGGAAACACCATATATTTT. Translated, it gives CASTDRRSGNTIYF.

The rearrangement uses TRBV7-8 and TRBJ2-1; TRBD1 agrees at 8 bases. The CDR3 is 15 amino acids. Unmatched junction bases numbered 15, after V lost 4 bases and J lost 13 bases. Germline CDR1 SGHVS, CDR2 FQNEAQ. CDR3 loop: CASSSASRQGPPQFF. The CDR3 bases are TGTGCCAGCAGCTCCGCGAGTCGACAGGGGCCTCCCCAGTTCTTC.

This clonotype was found many times. This chain connects TRBV5-1 to TRBJ2-3; D call uncertain. Trimming cost V 0 bases and J 3 bases, with 17 bases left between them. The CDR3 covers 17 residues. Germline lookup yields CDR1 SGHRS and CDR2 YFSETQ. The CDR3 bases are TGCGCCAGCAGCTTGGACAGAACCCTCATCTCAACAGATACGCAGTATTTT. Translating it yields CASSLDRTLISTDTQYF.

The chain combines TRBV6-1 with TRBJ1-4; no definite D call. Trimming pared 7 bases from V and 5 bases from J, leaving 17 bases between. CDR1 MNHNS and CDR2 SASEGT come from the germline V gene. The CDR3 extends over 15 amino acids. For the CDR3, the DNA is TGTGCCAGCATAAAAGCAGACCATCCCAATGAAAAACTGTTTTTT. This codes for CASIKADHPNEKLFF.

The V call is TRBV3-1, the J call TRBJ2-3, with D unclear. CDR3 size: 15 residues. The V gene lost 3 bases and the J gene lost 0 bases, with 10 bases spanning the gap. Germline-derived CDR1 and CDR2 are LGHDT and YNNKEL (reference sequence). The CDR3 reads CASSQVRASTDTQYF. The CDR3 nucleotides are TGTGCCAGCAGCCAGGTACGAGCTAGCACAGATACGCAGTATTTT.

The chain is built from TRBV27 and TRBJ1-5; D gene uncertain. Germline values: CDR1 MNHEY, CDR2 SMNVEV (reference sequence). Trimming shortened V by 8 bases and J by 2 bases, and 10 bases separated the two germline ends. The CDR3 contains 13 residues. The CDR3 DNA follows: TGTGCCAGCGCCAGTATGGGCAATCAGCCCCAGCATTTT. This encodes CASASMGNQPQHF.

This clonotype was detected many times. V usage is TRBV15 and J usage is TRBJ1-2; no firm D call. The CDR3 runs 14 residues. Deletions cut 1 base from V and 4 bases from J, with 10 bases between. From germline, CDR1 is LNHNV and CDR2 YYDKDF (reference sequence). The CDR3 reads CATSRVRFGYGYTF. CDR3 bases: TGTGCCACCAGCAGAGTCCGGTTCGGCTATGGCTACACCTTC.

This clonotype was counted ten times or more. The rearrangement joins TRBV2 to TRBJ2-2; D not resolved. This CDR3 is built from 13 residues. Trimming stripped 3 bases from V and 5 bases from J, with 7 bases between. Germline loops: CDR1 SNHLY, CDR2 FYNNEI. The CDR3 DNA reads TGTGCCAGCAGTGAGAACCCAACCGGGGAGCTGTTTTTT. This sequence encodes CASSENPTGELFF.

The sample holds many counts of this clonotype. The rearrangement uses TRBV6-2 or TRBV6-3 and TRBJ2-7; the match to TRBD1 covers 7 bases. CDR1 and CDR2 (germline): MNHEY, SVGEGT. The trim removed 7 bases at V and 1 base at J, leaving 10 bases unmatched. This CDR3 comprises 15 residues. The CDR3 reads CASNTGTEVSYEQYF. The CDR3, as DNA: TGTGCCAGCAACACCGGGACAGAGGTTTCCTACGAGCAGTACTTC.

This clonotype was seen a few times. The V gene is TRBV7-6, the J gene TRBJ2-3, with D perhaps assigned TRBD1 or TRBD2 (6 bases each). Germline CDR1 reads SGHVS; CDR2 reads FNYEAQ. The length of the CDR3 is 16 residues. Trimming removed 1 base at V and 2 bases at J, with 13 bases between. CDR3 in amino acids: CASSLEGGLSTDTQYF. CDR3 in DNA: TGTGCCAGCAGCTTAGAGGGGGGACTTTCCACAGATACGCAGTATTTT.

The chain has TRBV6-1 and TRBJ1-1, with no clear D. The germline V and J ends were trimmed by 8 bases and 0 bases, with 10 bases remaining between them. The CDR3 consists of 13 residues. CDR1 MNHNS and CDR2 SASEGT come from the germline V gene. The CDR3 loop reads CASFTRMNTEAFF. The CDR3, as DNA: TGTGCCAGCTTTACGAGGATGAACACTGAAGCTTTCTTT.

This clonotype was seen at least ten times. This chain connects TRBV20-1 to TRBJ2-1, with 9 bases lining up with TRBD2. Germline V gives CDR1 DFQATT, CDR2 SNEGSKA (reference sequence). J lost 10 bases, V lost 2 bases, and 12 bases had no gene match. The CDR3 runs to 15 residues. CDR3 in amino acids: CSARLPGLAFDEQFF. The CDR3 bases are TGCAGTGCTAGACTTCCGGGACTAGCCTTTGACGAGCAGTTCTTC.

This clonotype was recorded many times. The chain employs TRBV5-1 and TRBJ2-1, with TRBD2 matching 8 bases. This CDR3 region has 14 residues. The V gene's germline CDR1 is SGHRS and CDR2 YFSETQ. V shed 4 bases and J 8 bases; nucleotides not matched to a gene: 8. The CDR3 protein is CASSVGLEVDEQFF. DNA of the CDR3: TGCGCCAGCAGCGTGGGACTAGAGGTAGATGAGCAGTTCTTC.